This T cell receptor (beta chain) was captured in a study of control samples from healthy donors and cancer patients. This CDR3 is built from 13 residues. Deletions cut 7 bases from V and 5 bases from J, with 12 bases between. Measured with immunoSEQ multiplex PCR; TCRdb has only the in-frame clones, and not every one. The sample consists of more than 85,000 clones, approximately 90% of them appearing once. What was sequenced was PBMCs. The chain employs TRBV12-3 or TRBV12-4 and TRBJ2-1; D is undetermined. The clonotype comes from a woman in her sixties with lung cancer. The CDR3 DNA sequence: TGTGCCAGCACCCTTACGTACGACAATGAGCAGTTCTTC. Translation gives CASTLTYDNEQFF.